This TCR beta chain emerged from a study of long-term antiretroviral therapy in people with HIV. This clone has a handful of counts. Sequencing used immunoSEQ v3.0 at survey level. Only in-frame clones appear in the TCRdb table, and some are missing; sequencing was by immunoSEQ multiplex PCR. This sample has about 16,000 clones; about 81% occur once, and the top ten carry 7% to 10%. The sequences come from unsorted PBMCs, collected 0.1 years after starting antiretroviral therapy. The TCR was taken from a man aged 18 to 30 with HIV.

The CDR3 spells CASSPFPGNTEAFF. The CDR3 DNA sequence: TGTGCCAGCTCACCATTCCCGGGGAACACTGAAGCTTTCTTT. The chain carries TRBV18 and TRBJ1-1; D is uncertain. CDR3 size: 14 residues. Germline V gene data show CDR1 as KGHSH and CDR2 as LQKENI. V lost 2 bases and J lost 1, with 8 bases in between.